Listed below are T cell receptor beta chains from one sample, sequenced in a study of CD8 T cells in Susac syndrome. TCRdb reprocessed the immunoSEQ multiplex PCR reads with MiXCR, giving one entry per CDR3 protein. The sample holds roughly 120,000 distinct CDR3 sequences; 85% to 95% are singletons and the top ten take 0.093%. Sequencing used CD4+ T cells from PBMCs. Every receptor here comes from a human donor with multiple sclerosis. Both conserved end residues are part of each CDR3. Fields, in order: CDR3 DNA, CDR3 protein, D gene, clone size, CDR3 length, J gene, V gene. The D gene is left open where the match is weak. The size of a clone is reported for some rows only, either as once, few or many, or as a class for expanded clones.

CDR3nt: TGTGCCAGCTCACCACAGGGCTCAACTAATGAAAAACTGTTTTTT; CDR3aa: CASSPQGSTNEKLFF; d_gene: .; abundance: .; len: 15; j_gene: TRBJ1-4; v_gene: TRBV18
CDR3nt: TGTGCCAGCAGTGTCCCAGGGGGTGGGGGTAGGGACGAGCAGTACTTC; CDR3aa: CASSVPGGGGRDEQYF; d_gene: TRBD1; abundance: .; len: 16; j_gene: TRBJ2-7; v_gene: TRBV28
CDR3nt: TGTGCCAGCAGTTACTCGGGACAGGGGAAACAGCCCCAGCATTTT; CDR3aa: CASSYSGQGKQPQHF; d_gene: TRBD1; abundance: .; len: 15; j_gene: TRBJ1-5; v_gene: TRBV6-5
CDR3nt: TGTGCCAGCAGTGACACTTGGGACGAGACCCAGTACTTC; CDR3aa: CASSDTWDETQYF; d_gene: .; abundance: .; len: 13; j_gene: TRBJ2-5; v_gene: TRBV25-1
CDR3nt: TGTGCCTGGACAGGGAATTCACCCCTCCACTTT; CDR3aa: CAWTGNSPLHF; d_gene: .; abundance: once; len: 11; j_gene: TRBJ1-6; v_gene: TRBV30
CDR3nt: TGTGCCAGCAGAGAACAGCTATCGGACTATGGCTACACCTTC; CDR3aa: CASREQLSDYGYTF; d_gene: .; abundance: .; len: 14; j_gene: TRBJ1-2; v_gene: TRBV6-6
CDR3nt: TGCGCCAGCAGTCTGGAGGGGTCAGTGACCCAGTACTTC; CDR3aa: CASSLEGSVTQYF; d_gene: .; abundance: once; len: 13; j_gene: TRBJ2-5; v_gene: TRBV5-1
CDR3nt: TGTGCCTGGAGTTTGGTAATTACTAGCGGGGGCTCGGAGACCCAGTACTTC; CDR3aa: CAWSLVITSGGSETQYF; d_gene: TRBD2; abundance: .; len: 17; j_gene: TRBJ2-5; v_gene: TRBV30
CDR3nt: TGTGCCATCAGTGAGTCGGCAGGGGGCGCGGGCGGCTACACCTTC; CDR3aa: CAISESAGGAGGYTF; d_gene: TRBD1; abundance: .; len: 15; j_gene: TRBJ1-2; v_gene: TRBV10-3
CDR3nt: TGTGCCAGCAGTGGCGGCGTCAGGGGGTTCTATGGCTACACCTTC; CDR3aa: CASSGGVRGFYGYTF; d_gene: TRBD1; abundance: .; len: 15; j_gene: TRBJ1-2; v_gene: TRBV6-5
CDR3nt: TGTGCCAGCAGCCAAGAAGAGGCAAACGGAAACACTGAAGCTTTCTTT; CDR3aa: CASSQEEANGNTEAFF; d_gene: .; abundance: .; len: 16; j_gene: TRBJ1-1; v_gene: TRBV3-1
CDR3nt: TGTGCCAGCAGATCCCGGGACGGAATGTACGAGCAGTACTTC; CDR3aa: CASRSRDGMYEQYF; d_gene: .; abundance: .; len: 14; j_gene: TRBJ2-7; v_gene: TRBV5-5
CDR3nt: TGTGCCAGCAGTTACTCGAATACAGGCCTCTACGAGCAGTACTTC; CDR3aa: CASSYSNTGLYEQYF; d_gene: .; abundance: .; len: 15; j_gene: TRBJ2-7; v_gene: TRBV6-5
CDR3nt: TGTGCCAGCAGCCCTAAGGACAGGGCGGCTTTTAACACTGAAGCTTTCTTT; CDR3aa: CASSPKDRAAFNTEAFF; d_gene: TRBD1; abundance: .; len: 17; j_gene: TRBJ1-1; v_gene: TRBV7-9
CDR3nt: TGTGCCAGCTCACCAGGCAGACAGGGGTACTATGGCTACACCTTC; CDR3aa: CASSPGRQGYYGYTF; d_gene: TRBD1; abundance: .; len: 15; j_gene: TRBJ1-2; v_gene: TRBV18
CDR3nt: TGTGCCAGCTCACCAGGAGGACAGCGGGTTGGACTGTTTTTT; CDR3aa: CASSPGGQRVGLFF; d_gene: .; abundance: once; len: 14; j_gene: TRBJ1-4; v_gene: TRBV18
CDR3nt: TGCGCCAGCAGCTTGGGAGAGAAGGAGTCTCCCCTCCACTTT; CDR3aa: CASSLGEKESPLHF; d_gene: .; abundance: .; len: 14; j_gene: TRBJ1-6; v_gene: TRBV5-1
CDR3nt: TGCGCCAGCCGTCAGACTAGCGGGGTCGACAATGAGCAGTTCTTC; CDR3aa: CASRQTSGVDNEQFF; d_gene: TRBD2; abundance: .; len: 15; j_gene: TRBJ2-1; v_gene: TRBV5-1
CDR3nt: TGCAGTGCTAGGGTACAGGGAGAGAATTCACCCCTCCACTTT; CDR3aa: CSARVQGENSPLHF; d_gene: .; abundance: once; len: 14; j_gene: TRBJ1-6; v_gene: TRBV20-1
CDR3nt: TGTGCCAGCAGCCCTGGACGACCTAATGAAAAACTGTTTTTT; CDR3aa: CASSPGRPNEKLFF; d_gene: .; abundance: .; len: 14; j_gene: TRBJ1-4; v_gene: TRBV5-6
CDR3nt: TGCGCCAGCAGCCAGAGGACAGTGACGGACCCTGAAGCTTTCTTT; CDR3aa: CASSQRTVTDPEAFF; d_gene: .; abundance: .; len: 15; j_gene: TRBJ1-1; v_gene: TRBV4-3
CDR3nt: TGTGCCAGCAGCGTGGTGGGGACTAGCGAGTACGAGCAGTACTTC; CDR3aa: CASSVVGTSEYEQYF; d_gene: TRBD2; abundance: .; len: 15; j_gene: TRBJ2-7; v_gene: TRBV5-6
CDR3nt: TGTGCCAGCAGGGACAGGGGGGGGAGCTCCTACGAGCAGTACTTC; CDR3aa: CASRDRGGSSYEQYF; d_gene: TRBD1; abundance: .; len: 15; j_gene: TRBJ2-7; v_gene: TRBV27
CDR3nt: TGTGCCCGGAACGGACAGGGCTCGAATGAAAAACTGTTTTTT; CDR3aa: CARNGQGSNEKLFF; d_gene: TRBD1; abundance: .; len: 14; j_gene: TRBJ1-4; v_gene: TRBV30
CDR3nt: TGTGCCAGCAGTACGCGGACCGCGGGAGGCTACACCTTC; CDR3aa: CASSTRTAGGYTF; d_gene: .; abundance: .; len: 13; j_gene: TRBJ1-2; v_gene: TRBV12-3/TRBV12-4
CDR3nt: TGCAGCGCGTCCTACGAGCAGTACTTC; CDR3aa: CSASYEQYF; d_gene: .; abundance: .; len: 9; j_gene: TRBJ2-7; v_gene: TRBV29-1
CDR3nt: TGTGCCAGCAGCGGGGAAGGCACACTTAATAATGAAAAACTGTTTTTT; CDR3aa: CASSGEGTLNNEKLFF; d_gene: .; abundance: .; len: 16; j_gene: TRBJ1-4; v_gene: TRBV7-6
CDR3nt: TGCAGTGCTAGAGATCCTAGGGGGAACACTGAAGCTTTCTTT; CDR3aa: CSARDPRGNTEAFF; d_gene: .; abundance: few; len: 14; j_gene: TRBJ1-1; v_gene: TRBV20-1
CDR3nt: TGCGCCAGCAGCTTACAGGGCGAGCAGTACTTC; CDR3aa: CASSLQGEQYF; d_gene: .; abundance: .; len: 11; j_gene: TRBJ2-7; v_gene: TRBV5-1
CDR3nt: TGTGCCAGCGCTCGGACAGAGGCCCGCGGCTACACCTTC; CDR3aa: CASARTEARGYTF; d_gene: .; abundance: .; len: 13; j_gene: TRBJ1-2; v_gene: TRBV7-2
CDR3nt: TGTGCCAGCTCACCCTTTTCGGGAACTACCGAAGCTTTCTTT; CDR3aa: CASSPFSGTTEAFF; d_gene: .; abundance: .; len: 14; j_gene: TRBJ1-1; v_gene: TRBV18
CDR3nt: TGTGCCAGCCACATAACAGATACGCAGTATTTT; CDR3aa: CASHITDTQYF; d_gene: .; abundance: .; len: 11; j_gene: TRBJ2-3; v_gene: TRBV7-2
CDR3nt: TGCAGTGCTGGGTATCAGGACAGCTCCTATAATTCACCCCTCCACTTT; CDR3aa: CSAGYQDSSYNSPLHF; d_gene: .; abundance: .; len: 16; j_gene: TRBJ1-6; v_gene: TRBV20-1
CDR3nt: TGCAGTGCTCGGACTAGCGGGAACTACAATGAGCAGTTCTTC; CDR3aa: CSARTSGNYNEQFF; d_gene: TRBD2; abundance: .; len: 14; j_gene: TRBJ2-1; v_gene: TRBV20-1
CDR3nt: TGTGCCAGCAGCTTAAAACAGGGCCTTTCGTCGGCTTTCTTT; CDR3aa: CASSLKQGLSSAFF; d_gene: .; abundance: .; len: 14; j_gene: TRBJ1-1; v_gene: TRBV7-8
CDR3nt: TGTGCCAGCAGCTTGGCGACAGGCGTAAGCACAGATACGCAGTATTTT; CDR3aa: CASSLATGVSTDTQYF; d_gene: .; abundance: once; len: 16; j_gene: TRBJ2-3; v_gene: TRBV7-8
CDR3nt: TGTGCCAGTAGCTCCTTGGGGACAGCTGGATATTTT; CDR3aa: CASSSLGTAGYF; d_gene: TRBD1; abundance: .; len: 12; j_gene: TRBJ1-3; v_gene: TRBV19
CDR3nt: TGTGCCAGCAGTTTAGCGGGGGCTACCTACGAGCAGTACTTC; CDR3aa: CASSLAGATYEQYF; d_gene: .; abundance: .; len: 14; j_gene: TRBJ2-7; v_gene: TRBV12-3/TRBV12-4
CDR3nt: TGCGCCAGCAGCTTATTCACCGGGACAGGGTTTACAGATACGCAGTATTTT; CDR3aa: CASSLFTGTGFTDTQYF; d_gene: TRBD1; abundance: .; len: 17; j_gene: TRBJ2-3; v_gene: TRBV4-3
CDR3nt: TGCAGTGTAGTGCAGGGTAGTAACTATGGCTACACCTTC; CDR3aa: CSVVQGSNYGYTF; d_gene: .; abundance: .; len: 13; j_gene: TRBJ1-2; v_gene: TRBV29-1
CDR3nt: TGTGCCAGCAGTTTTACCGAGACAAATTCACCCCTCCACTTT; CDR3aa: CASSFTETNSPLHF; d_gene: .; abundance: .; len: 14; j_gene: TRBJ1-6; v_gene: TRBV6-5
CDR3nt: TGTGCCTGGAGTTCAGGGGGCTCGCCCGGGGAGCTGTTTTTT; CDR3aa: CAWSSGGSPGELFF; d_gene: TRBD1; abundance: .; len: 14; j_gene: TRBJ2-2; v_gene: TRBV30
CDR3nt: TGTGCCAGCAGCGGCGGGACAGACTATGGCTACACCTTC; CDR3aa: CASSGGTDYGYTF; d_gene: TRBD1; abundance: .; len: 13; j_gene: TRBJ1-2; v_gene: TRBV5-6
CDR3nt: TGTGCCAGCAGACCCAGACAGGGGGCCTTGGTTAACTATGGCTACACCTTC; CDR3aa: CASRPRQGALVNYGYTF; d_gene: TRBD1; abundance: once; len: 17; j_gene: TRBJ1-2; v_gene: TRBV12-3/TRBV12-4
CDR3nt: TGTGCCAGCAGTCCGGGGATAGCCAAAAACATTCAGTACTTC; CDR3aa: CASSPGIAKNIQYF; d_gene: .; abundance: .; len: 14; j_gene: TRBJ2-4; v_gene: TRBV12-3/TRBV12-4